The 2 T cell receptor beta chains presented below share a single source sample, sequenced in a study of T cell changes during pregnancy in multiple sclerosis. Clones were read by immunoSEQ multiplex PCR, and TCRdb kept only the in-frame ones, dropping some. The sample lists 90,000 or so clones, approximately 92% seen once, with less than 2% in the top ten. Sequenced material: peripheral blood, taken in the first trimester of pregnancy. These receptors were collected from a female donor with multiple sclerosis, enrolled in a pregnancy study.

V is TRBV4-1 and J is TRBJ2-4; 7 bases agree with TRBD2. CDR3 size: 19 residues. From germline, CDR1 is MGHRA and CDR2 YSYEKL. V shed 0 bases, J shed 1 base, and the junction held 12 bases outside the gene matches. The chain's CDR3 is CASSQEGGWLASAKNIQYF. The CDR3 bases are TGCGCCAGCAGCCAAGAGGGGGGGTGGCTAGCTAGTGCCAAAAACATTCAGTACTTC.

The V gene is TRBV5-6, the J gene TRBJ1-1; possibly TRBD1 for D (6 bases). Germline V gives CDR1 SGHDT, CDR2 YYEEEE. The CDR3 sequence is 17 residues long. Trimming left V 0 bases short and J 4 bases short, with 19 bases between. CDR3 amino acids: CASSLEWGAGEGTEAFF. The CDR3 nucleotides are TGTGCCAGCAGCTTGGAATGGGGGGCGGGAGAGGGCACTGAAGCTTTCTTT.